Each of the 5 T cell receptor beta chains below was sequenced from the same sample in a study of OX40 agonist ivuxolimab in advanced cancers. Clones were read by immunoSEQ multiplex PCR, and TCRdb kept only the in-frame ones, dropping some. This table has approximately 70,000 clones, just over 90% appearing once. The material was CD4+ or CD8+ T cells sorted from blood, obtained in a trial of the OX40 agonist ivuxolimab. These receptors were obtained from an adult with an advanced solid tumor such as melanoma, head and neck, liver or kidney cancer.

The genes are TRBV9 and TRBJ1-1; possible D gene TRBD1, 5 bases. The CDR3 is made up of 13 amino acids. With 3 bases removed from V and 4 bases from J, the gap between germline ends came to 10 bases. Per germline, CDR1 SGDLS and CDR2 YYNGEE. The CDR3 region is CASSDGTATEAFF. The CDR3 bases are TGTGCCAGCAGCGACGGGACGGCCACTGAAGCTTTCTTT.

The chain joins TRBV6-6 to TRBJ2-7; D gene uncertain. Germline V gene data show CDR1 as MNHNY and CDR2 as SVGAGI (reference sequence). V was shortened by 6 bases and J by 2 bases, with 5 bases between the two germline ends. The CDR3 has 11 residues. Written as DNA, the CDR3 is TGTGCCAGCAGGGATACCTACGAGCAGTACTTC. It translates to CASRDTYEQYF.

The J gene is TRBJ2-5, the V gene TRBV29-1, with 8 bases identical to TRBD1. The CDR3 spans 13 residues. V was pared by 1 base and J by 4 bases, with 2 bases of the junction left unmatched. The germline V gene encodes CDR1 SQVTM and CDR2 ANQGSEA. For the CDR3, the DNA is TGCAGCGTTGAAGCCGGACAGGGAGAGACCCAGTACTTC. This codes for CSVEAGQGETQYF.

The CDR3 protein is CAWSVDSTNQPQHF. In nucleotides, the CDR3 is TGTGCCTGGAGTGTGGACAGTACAAATCAGCCCCAGCATTTT. The rearrangement joins TRBV30 to TRBJ1-5; tentatively, D is TRBD1 (6 bases). Trimming removed 0 bases at V and 4 bases at J, with 10 bases between. Per germline, CDR1 GTSNPN and CDR2 SVGIG (reference sequence). The CDR3 has 14 residues.

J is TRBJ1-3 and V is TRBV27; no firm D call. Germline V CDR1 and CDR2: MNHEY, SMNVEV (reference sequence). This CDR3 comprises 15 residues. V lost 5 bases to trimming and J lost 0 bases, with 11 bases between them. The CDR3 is CASSTLGGSGNTIYF. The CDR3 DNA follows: TGTGCCAGCAGTACCCTCGGAGGCTCTGGAAACACCATATATTTT.